What follows are 32 T cell receptor beta chains derived from one specimen sequenced in a study of blood T cell repertoires in COVID-19 (dated by TCRdb to 2018 to 2020). Libraries were built with the immunoSEQ multiplex PCR assay. Imported from immuneACCESS, the table was reduced by TCRdb to in-frame sequences with V and J called. These copies leave out some clones; in studies compared against another copy, an unresolved V gene accounts for under half, and the cause of the remainder is not known. Present in this sample are a few hundred thousand clones, about 85% of which were seen just once. The ten biggest clones cover about 3.5% of the sample. The sample taken for sequencing was peripheral blood. The receptors derive from a man aged 18 to 30 with active or convalescent COVID-19.

This clone showed up just a few times. The CDR3 DNA follows: TGTGCCAGCAGCCAAGTATGGCTAGCGGGGCCCGGGGAGCTGTTTTTT. It is translated as CASSQVWLAGPGELFF. V is TRBV3-1 (or the pseudogene TRBV3-2) and J is TRBJ2-2; 9 nucleotides agree with TRBD2. CDR1 is LGHDT and CDR2 is YNNKEL in the germline V gene (reference sequence). This CDR3 is 16 amino acids long. The V gene end was trimmed by 1 base and the J gene end by 6 bases; junction bases not matched to a gene: 6.

The chain uses TRBV6-5 and TRBJ1-6, with a tentative D call TRBD1 (5 bases). V was cut by 0 bases and J by 8 bases, with 8 bases left in between. The CDR3 is 14 amino acids. CDR1 MNHEY and CDR2 SVGAGI come from the germline V gene. CDR3 sequence: CASSYSKGDSPLHF. The DNA for the CDR3 is TGTGCCAGCAGTTACTCGAAAGGGGATTCACCCCTCCACTTT.

V is TRBV4-2 and J is TRBJ1-2, with unresolved D. V shed 1 base and J shed 4 bases, with 16 bases lying between them. Germline lookup yields CDR1 LGHNA and CDR2 YNFKEQ. The CDR3 spans 16 residues. The CDR3 region has the DNA TGTGCCAGCAGCCAAGGACACCTCGATTCCTCCTATGGCTACACCTTC. This encodes CASSQGHLDSSYGYTF.

The rearrangement joins TRBV5-6 to TRBJ1-1; D call uncertain. V was clipped by 5 bases and J by 2 bases, with 16 bases between them. Germline CDR1 SGHDT, CDR2 YYEEEE. The CDR3 spans 15 residues. CDR3 nucleotides: TGTGCCAGCAGTCCGCCCCAGGTGGGCAACACTGAAGCTTTCTTT. It yields the protein CASSPPQVGNTEAFF.

CDR3 residues: CASSLSGGQVQNQPQHF. DNA of the CDR3: TGTGCCAGCAGTTTAAGTGGGGGACAGGTCCAGAATCAGCCCCAGCATTTT. The rearrangement links TRBV27 to TRBJ1-5; 8 bases align to TRBD1. The junction had 10 bases not matched to a gene; V was cut back by 2 bases and J by 4 bases. Germline CDR1 MNHEY, CDR2 SMNVEV (reference sequence). The CDR3 extends over 17 amino acids.

The CDR3 spells CASSVSRQGGEKLFF. For the CDR3, the DNA is TGTGCCAGCAGTGTATCGAGACAGGGGGGCGAAAAACTGTTTTTT. This chain links TRBV25-1 with TRBJ1-4; TRBD1 aligns across 9 bases. The CDR3 consists of 15 residues. Germline CDR1 reads MGHDK; CDR2 reads SYGVNS. V shed 4 bases and J 8 bases; nucleotides not matched to a gene: 8. Looking up the rest from reference TRBV25-1 and TRBJ1-4 gives the full variable domain: EADIYQTPRYLVIGTGKKITLECSQTMGHDKMYWYQQDPGMELHLIHYSYGVNSTEKGDLSSESTVSRIRTEHFPLTLESARPSHTSQYLCASSVSRQGGEKLFFGSGTQLSVL.

This rearrangement joins TRBV7-9 to TRBJ2-4; perhaps TRBD2 as D (6 bases). The V end lost 4 bases, the J end lost 9 bases, and 13 bases lay between the germline ends. Germline loops: CDR1 SEHNR, CDR2 FQNEAQ (reference sequence). There are 13 residues in the CDR3. The CDR3 spells CASSSTRYVIQYF. The CDR3, as DNA: TGTGCCAGCAGCTCGACTAGATATGTCATTCAGTACTTC.

The chain recombines TRBV29-1 with TRBJ2-7, with 7 bases matching TRBD2. The CDR3 is 15 amino acids. V was clipped by 0 bases and J by 5 bases; unmatched bases: 10. In germline, CDR1 is SQVTM, CDR2 ANQGSEA. CDR3 sequence (DNA): TGCAGCGTTGAAGACGGCCTGGGGGGGTACGACGAGCAGTACTTC. It translates to CSVEDGLGGYDEQYF.

This clone occurred a few times. This CDR3 reads CASSPLFSTENTEAFF. CDR3 bases: TGTGCCAGCTCACCACTCTTTTCGACAGAGAACACTGAAGCTTTCTTT. This sequence joins TRBV18 and TRBJ1-1; weak D call: TRBD1 (5 bases). Trimming cost V 1 base and J 1 base, with 13 bases left between them. CDR3 length: 16 residues. CDR1 is KGHSH, CDR2 LQKENI, per germline.

V gene TRBV6-5 combines with J gene TRBJ2-5; D may be TRBD2 (7 bases). There are 11 residues in the CDR3. Trimming removed 5 bases from V and 9 bases from J, with 10 bases in between. The germline V gene has CDR1 MNHEY and CDR2 SVGAGI. The CDR3 loop is CASSKGGAQYF. CDR3 DNA: TGTGCCAGCAGTAAGGGGGGGGCCCAGTACTTC.

This chain joins TRBV10-3 and TRBJ2-7, with D hard to call. Trimming removed 0 bases from V and 3 bases from J, with 18 bases in between. Germline V gene data show CDR1 as ENHRY and CDR2 as SYGVKD. This CDR3 is 17 amino acids long. As DNA, the CDR3 is TGTGCCATCAGTGAGTCGATTTCTGGCTCCTCCTTCTACGAGCAGTACTTC. Its translation: CAISESISGSSFYEQYF.

The V gene is TRBV9, the J gene TRBJ2-2; 9 bases map to TRBD1. The germline V gene encodes CDR1 SGDLS and CDR2 YYNGEE. The CDR3 sequence is 17 residues long. V shed 4 bases, J shed 4 bases, and the junction held 11 bases outside the gene matches. For the CDR3, the DNA is TGTGCCAGCAGCCCCCGGGACAGGGCGACCGCCACCGGGGAGCTGTTTTTT. It encodes CASSPRDRATATGELFF. The variable domain in full, with the rest retrieved from reference TRBV9 and TRBJ2-2, is DSGVTQTPKHLITATGQRVTLRCSPRSGDLSVYWYQQSLDQGLQFLIQYYNGEERAKGNILERFSAQQFPDLHSELNLSSLELGDSALYFCASSPRDRATATGELFFGEGSRLTVL.

The chain uses TRBV27 and TRBJ2-7; tentatively, D is TRBD2 (5 bases). Germline CDR1 and CDR2: MNHEY and SMNVEV (reference sequence). CDR3 size: 15 residues. Between the trimmed V and J ends, which lost 5 bases and 5 bases, there was a span of 19 bases. DNA for the CDR3: TGTGCCAGCAGTCCCTGGTCCCGGAGCGGCGACGAGCAGTACTTC. Its protein product is CASSPWSRSGDEQYF.

About this clone itself: This CDR3 is also generated by other DNA sequences in the sample. The V gene is TRBV3-1 (or the pseudogene TRBV3-2), the J gene TRBJ2-7; D gene unclear. This CDR3 is 11 amino acids long. The V end lost 2 bases, the J end lost 3 bases, and 2 bases lay between the germline ends. The germline CDR1 and CDR2 sequences are LGHDT and YNNKEL (reference sequence). The CDR3 DNA sequence: TGTGCCAGCAGCCAACTCTACGAGCAGTACTTC. It translates to CASSQLYEQYF.

V is TRBV6-4 and J is TRBJ2-7; D is perhaps TRBD1 (6 bases). The germline V and J ends were trimmed by 6 bases and 2 bases, with 11 bases remaining between them. The CDR3 extends over 13 amino acids. CDR1 and CDR2 (germline): MRHNA, SNTAGT. In nucleotides, the CDR3 is TGTGCCAGCAGCTTGACAGGACCCTACGAGCAGTACTTC. It codes for CASSLTGPYEQYF.

The chain is built from TRBV27 and TRBJ1-6; 9 positions match TRBD1. This CDR3 region has 15 residues. CDR1 and CDR2 (germline): MNHEY, SMNVEV (reference sequence). The V gene end was trimmed by 3 bases and the J gene end by 10 bases; junction bases not matched to a gene: 7. CDR3 sequence reads: CASSFHRGLVSPLHF. For the CDR3, the DNA is TGTGCCAGCAGTTTTCACAGGGGGCTGGTCTCACCCCTCCACTTT.

V gene TRBV6-2 or TRBV6-3 combines with J gene TRBJ2-2, with 7 bases aligning to TRBD2. Germline V gene sequence: CDR1 MNHEY, CDR2 SVGEGT. The CDR3 extends over 15 amino acids. The J segment lost 0 bases and the V segment lost 5 bases, leaving 3 bases of the junction unmatched. In DNA form, the CDR3 reads TGTGCCAGCAGTATAGCGGGCTCGAACACCGGGGAGCTGTTTTTT. As protein: CASSIAGSNTGELFF.

V gene TRBV28 combines with J gene TRBJ2-2; TRBD1 aligns across 8 bases. Germline V CDR1 and CDR2: MDHEN, SYDVKM. The CDR3 is 17 residues long. After removal of 7 bases from V and 5 bases from J, the junction contained 15 bases not matched to a gene. The CDR3: CASTKTGVRGRTGELFF. CDR3 sequence (DNA): TGTGCCAGCACCAAGACTGGGGTCAGGGGGCGAACCGGGGAGCTGTTTTTT.

This chain uses TRBV27 with TRBJ1-6; D not certain. There are 15 residues in the CDR3. CDR1 and CDR2 from the germline V gene are MNHEY and SMNVEV (reference sequence). Deletions cut 2 bases from V and 2 bases from J, with 7 bases between. In DNA, the CDR3 is TGTGCCAGCAGTTTAGAGTACCCCTATAATTCACCCCTCCACTTT. Translated, it gives CASSLEYPYNSPLHF.

The chain employs TRBV27 and TRBJ1-1; TRBD1 agrees at 8 bases. The V and J ends lost 2 bases and 4 bases, in that order; junction bases with no gene match: 3. Germline V gene data show CDR1 as MNHEY and CDR2 as SMNVEV (reference sequence). There are 14 residues in the CDR3. The CDR3 DNA reads as TGTGCCAGCAGTTTAGAGGACAGGGCCACTGAAGCTTTCTTT. Protein sequence: CASSLEDRATEAFF.

J is TRBJ2-7 and V is TRBV5-8, with D maybe TRBD2 (5 bases). CDR3 length equals 14 residues. Germline CDR1 is SGHTS and CDR2 is YDEGEE. Trimming took 1 base from V and 2 from J, leaving 10 bases between them. CDR3 residues: CASSLSEGTYEQYF. The CDR3 bases are TGTGCCAGCAGCTTGTCAGAGGGAACCTACGAGCAGTACTTC.

The chain links TRBV6-2 or TRBV6-3 to TRBJ2-1, with TRBD2 as a possible D gene (6 bases). Deletions cut 2 bases from V and 10 bases from J, with 12 bases between. The CDR3 totals 13 residues. The germline CDR1 and CDR2 sequences are MNHEY and SVGEGT. CDR3 nucleotides: TGTGCCAGCAGTTACCGGACTATCAACGAGCAGTTCTTC. As protein: CASSYRTINEQFF.

The chain combines TRBV7-9 with TRBJ2-2; 9 bases fit TRBD2. Germline CDR1 and CDR2: SEHNR and FQNEAQ (reference sequence). The CDR3 totals 18 residues. V lost 4 bases, J lost 8 bases, and 17 bases stayed unmatched. CDR3 nucleotide sequence: TGTGCCAGCAGCTCCCCCCAGACGACTAGCGGAAGAACGGGGGAGCTGTTTTTT. Amino acids: CASSSPQTTSGRTGELFF.

The V call is TRBV6-5, the J call TRBJ2-7; the match to TRBD1 covers 9 bases. This CDR3 comprises 14 residues. Per germline, CDR1 MNHEY and CDR2 SVGAGI. Trimming took 6 bases from V and 1 from J; bases not matched to a gene: 4. In DNA form, the CDR3 reads TGTGCCAGCAGCGCCGGGACAGGGTCCTACGAGCAGTACTTC. Amino acid sequence: CASSAGTGSYEQYF.

Note on this clone: Since the CDR3 does not end with the conserved phenylalanine or tryptophan, this likely comes from a read error. The limits of the CDR3 on the DNA are not certain, so only TCRdb's listed CDR3 is given. The chain combines TRBV28 with TRBJ2-7; the table's D call TRBD1 went unverified against the DNA. The CDR3 contains 13 residues when both ends are counted. CDR1 and CDR2 (germline): MDHEN, SYDVKM. The CDR3 sequence is CASGEDRGKPRAA.

The table lists this clone with a count of one. This chain connects TRBV29-1 to TRBJ1-4; D is unresolved. CDR3 length equals 13 residues. The germline V and J ends were trimmed by 7 bases and 7 bases, with 16 bases remaining between them. The germline gives CDR1 SQVTM, CDR2 ANQGSEA. The CDR3 loop reads CSAGSLRGEKLFF. The CDR3 nucleotides are TGCAGCGCGGGGTCTCTCCGGGGTGAAAAACTGTTTTTT. The entire variable domain, with the rest obtained from reference TRBV29-1 and TRBJ1-4, is as follows: SAVISQKPSRDICQRGTSLTIQCQVDSQVTMMFWYRQQPGQSLTLIATANQGSEATYESGFVIDKFPISRPNLTFSTLTVSNMSPEDSSIYLCSAGSLRGEKLFFGSGTQLSVL.

The CDR3 here is CASRRGGQGTGNTIYF. In DNA, the CDR3 is TGTGCCAGCAGGCGGGGAGGACAGGGGACTGGAAACACCATATATTTT. The chain has TRBV14 and TRBJ1-3; 9 nucleotides line up with TRBD1. The CDR3 spans 16 residues. From germline, CDR1 is SGHDN and CDR2 FVKESK. V was pared by 6 bases and J by 2 bases, with 8 bases of the junction left unmatched.

The gene calls are TRBV16 and TRBJ1-1; D is ambiguous. The CDR3 has 16 residues. Germline V lookup: CDR1 KGHSY, CDR2 FQNENV. Trimming removed 1 base from V and 4 bases from J, with 16 bases in between. The CDR3 is CASSQFNYPSGTEAFF. For the CDR3, the DNA is TGTGCCAGCAGCCAATTCAACTACCCCTCGGGCACTGAAGCTTTCTTT.

The table lists this clone with a few counts. The chain has TRBV28 and TRBJ1-5, with D possibly being TRBD1 (5 bases). Germline V gene sequence: CDR1 MDHEN, CDR2 SYDVKM. The germline V and J ends were trimmed by 5 bases and 7 bases, with 15 bases remaining between them. The CDR3 contains 14 residues. CDR3 sequence reads: CASSNIEGRQPQHF. The CDR3 DNA reads as TGTGCCAGCAGTAACATCGAGGGGAGGCAGCCCCAGCATTTT.

CDR3 bases: TGTGCCAGCAGCGAGACAGTAGAATACGAGCAGTACTTC. It encodes CASSETVEYEQYF. The rearrangement links TRBV6-5 to TRBJ2-7, with D perhaps TRBD1 (5 bases). Germline-derived CDR1 and CDR2 are MNHEY and SVGAGI. V dropped 6 bases and J dropped 4 bases, with 13 bases sitting between them. The CDR3 sequence is 13 residues long.

This chain uses TRBV6-2 or TRBV6-3 with TRBJ2-7; TRBD2 agrees at 10 bases. Trimming at V came to 0 bases and at J to 6 bases, leaving 5 bases not matched to a gene. CDR3 length: 15 amino acids. Per the germline V gene, CDR1 is MNHEY and CDR2 is SVGEGT. The CDR3 bases are TGTGCCAGCAGTTACTCGGCTAGCGGGAGTCCCGAGCAGTACTTC. Translation: CASSYSASGSPEQYF.

In this sample, this clone turned up once. This chain links TRBV29-1 with TRBJ1-4; D perhaps matches TRBD1 (5 bases). The CDR3 length is 12 residues. Germline CDR1 is SQVTM and CDR2 is ANQGSEA. V shed 6 bases and J shed 8 bases, with 13 bases lying between them. Here the CDR3 reads CSVVGGREKLFF. The CDR3 nucleotides are TGCAGCGTGGTCGGGGGTAGGGAAAAACTGTTTTTT. Full variable domain (outside the CDR3, taken from reference TRBV29-1 and TRBJ1-4): SAVISQKPSRDICQRGTSLTIQCQVDSQVTMMFWYRQQPGQSLTLIATANQGSEATYESGFVIDKFPISRPNLTFSTLTVSNMSPEDSSIYLCSVVGGREKLFFGSGTQLSVL.